This entry lists 6 T cell receptor beta chains sequenced from one sample in a study of CD8+ T cells in alopecia areata. Indicated treatment: oral pan-JAK inhibitor, 5-10 mg twice daily. Extracted RNA was reverse transcribed into cDNA, the sequencing template. Clones were sequenced by immunoSEQ multiplex PCR, and TCRdb holds only the in-frame ones, with some missing. The sample records around 110,000 clones, about four fifths being singletons. The source material was CD8+ T cells sorted from blood, sampled at week 24, from a patient treated with tofacitinib. These receptors originate from a human donor with alopecia areata.

The chain recombines TRBV2 with TRBJ1-5; D unresolved. CDR3 length equals 15 residues. Germline V gene lookup returns CDR1 SNHLY and CDR2 FYNNEI. Trimming removed 4 bases at V and 6 bases at J, with 16 bases between. The CDR3 sequence is CASSGGQNIGQPQHF. CDR3 sequence (DNA): TGTGCCAGCAGTGGAGGGCAGAATATCGGTCAGCCCCAGCATTTT.

CDR3 sequence reads: CATSRDGDLYNEQFF. The CDR3 DNA sequence: TGTGCCACCAGCAGAGACGGGGATCTTTACAATGAGCAGTTCTTC. This sequence joins TRBV15 and TRBJ2-1; perhaps TRBD2 as D (5 bases). Trimming took 0 bases from V and 4 from J, leaving 10 bases between them. The V gene's germline CDR1 is LNHNV and CDR2 YYDKDF (reference sequence). The CDR3 runs to 15 residues.

This clone was found once. V and J are TRBV6-1 and TRBJ2-3, with D possibly TRBD1 on 7 matching bases. V lost 6 bases and J 1 base, leaving 14 bases between the germline ends. The CDR3 contains 15 residues. Germline CDR1 is MNHNS and CDR2 is SASEGT. DNA for the CDR3: TGTGCCAGCAGGAAAGGCAGGGGGGGCACAGATACGCAGTATTTT. It yields the protein CASRKGRGGTDTQYF.

This rearrangement joins TRBV2 to TRBJ2-1; D perhaps matches TRBD1 (6 bases). Germline lookup yields CDR1 SNHLY and CDR2 FYNNEI. The CDR3 runs 14 residues. V lost 7 bases to trimming and J lost 8 bases, with 18 bases between them. The CDR3 sequence is CASTDVQGSDEQFF. The CDR3 region has the DNA TGTGCCAGCACCGACGTTCAGGGGTCAGATGAGCAGTTCTTC. Using reference TRBV2 and TRBJ2-1 for the parts outside the CDR3, the full variable domain is EPEVTQTPSHQVTQMGQEVILRCVPISNHLYFYWYRQILGQKVEFLVSFYNNEISEKSEIFDDQFSVERPDGSNFTLKIRSTKLEDSAMYFCASTDVQGSDEQFFGPGTRLTVL.

V is TRBV7-2 and J is TRBJ2-1; 10 bases line up with TRBD2. Germline assignment: CDR1 SGHTA and CDR2 FQGNSA. The CDR3 sequence is 15 residues long. V gave up 5 bases and J gave up 4 bases; unmatched junction bases: 5. CDR3 sequence: CASSRVAGGYNEQFF. The CDR3 DNA reads as TGTGCCAGCAGCCGGGTAGCGGGGGGTTACAATGAGCAGTTCTTC.

The chain has TRBV9 and TRBJ2-1, with 8 bases that match TRBD1. The CDR3 is 16 amino acids. Germline CDR1 is SGDLS and CDR2 is YYNGEE. V was pared by 4 bases and J by 0 bases, with 6 bases of the junction left unmatched. The CDR3 DNA reads as TGTGCCAGCAGCCCCCCAGGGGGCAGCTCCTACAATGAGCAGTTCTTC. Amino acids: CASSPPGGSSYNEQFF.